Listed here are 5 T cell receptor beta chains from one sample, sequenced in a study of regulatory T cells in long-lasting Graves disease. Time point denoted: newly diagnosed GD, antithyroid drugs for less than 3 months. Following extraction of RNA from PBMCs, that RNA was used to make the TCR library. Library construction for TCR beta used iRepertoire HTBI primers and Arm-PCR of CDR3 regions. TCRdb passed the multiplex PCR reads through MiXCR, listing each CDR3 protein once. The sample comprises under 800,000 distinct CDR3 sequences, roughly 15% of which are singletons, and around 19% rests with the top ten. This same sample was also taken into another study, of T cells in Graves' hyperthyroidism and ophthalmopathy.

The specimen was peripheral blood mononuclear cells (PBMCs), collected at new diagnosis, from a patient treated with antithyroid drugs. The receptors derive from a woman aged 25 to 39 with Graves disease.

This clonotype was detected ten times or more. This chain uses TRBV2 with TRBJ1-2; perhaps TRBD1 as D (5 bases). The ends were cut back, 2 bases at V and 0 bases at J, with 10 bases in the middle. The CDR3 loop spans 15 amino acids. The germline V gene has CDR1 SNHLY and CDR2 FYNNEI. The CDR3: CASSESRVTNYGYTF. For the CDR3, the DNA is TGTGCCAGCAGTGAATCCAGGGTAACTAACTATGGCTACACCTTC.

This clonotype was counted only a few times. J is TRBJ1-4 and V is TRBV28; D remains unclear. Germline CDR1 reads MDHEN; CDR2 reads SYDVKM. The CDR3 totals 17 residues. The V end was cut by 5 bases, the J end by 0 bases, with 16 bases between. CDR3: CASSPTPETATNEKLFF. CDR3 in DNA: TGTGCCAGCAGTCCAACCCCCGAAACTGCAACTAATGAAAAACTGTTTTTT.

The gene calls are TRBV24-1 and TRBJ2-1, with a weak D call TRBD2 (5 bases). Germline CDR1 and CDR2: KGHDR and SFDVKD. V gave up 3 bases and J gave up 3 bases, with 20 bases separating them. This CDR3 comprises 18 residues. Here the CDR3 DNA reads TGTGCCACCAGTGATCCCTCCCTCAGCGGAAAGCACTACAATGAGCAGTTCTTC. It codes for CATSDPSLSGKHYNEQFF.

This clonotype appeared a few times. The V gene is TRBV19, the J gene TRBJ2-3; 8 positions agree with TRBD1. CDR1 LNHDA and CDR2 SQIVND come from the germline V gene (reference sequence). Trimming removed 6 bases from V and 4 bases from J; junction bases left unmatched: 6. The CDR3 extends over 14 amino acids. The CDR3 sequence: CASRLRGRPDTQYF. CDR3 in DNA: TGTGCCAGTAGACTCAGGGGGCGCCCAGATACGCAGTATTTT.

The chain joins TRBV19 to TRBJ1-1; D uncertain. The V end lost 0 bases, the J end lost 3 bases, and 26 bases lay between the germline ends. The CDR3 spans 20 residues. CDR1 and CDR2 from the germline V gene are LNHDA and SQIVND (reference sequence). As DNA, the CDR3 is TGTGCCAGTAGTATAGATCAGCGGGGAAGAGGCCCCGAGTTGGACACTGAAGCTTTCTTT. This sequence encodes CASSIDQRGRGPELDTEAFF.